This TCR beta chain comes out of a study of blood T cell repertoires in COVID-19. Study-wide background: Acute and convalescent COVID-19 samples came from the United States, Italy and Spain. T cells, B-cell-depleted T cells, or PBMCs supplied cDNA or gDNA.

The data were produced by immunoSEQ multiplex PCR, yet TCRdb's version contains in-frame clones alone and is incomplete. The top ten clones hold roughly 7% of a sample with about 59,000 clones, around 84% of them seen once. Sequenced material: peripheral blood. The receptor was derived from a man aged 55-75 years with acute or convalescent COVID-19.

In DNA form, the CDR3 reads TGTGCCAGCAGTTATCGGCAGGGCAACAATCAGCCCCAGCATTTT. This sequence encodes CASSYRQGNNQPQHF. This rearrangement joins TRBV6-5 to TRBJ1-5; D perhaps matches TRBD1 (5 bases). Trimming removed 3 bases at V and 3 bases at J, with 12 bases between. This CDR3 contains 15 residues. Per the germline V gene, CDR1 is MNHEY and CDR2 is SVGAGI.